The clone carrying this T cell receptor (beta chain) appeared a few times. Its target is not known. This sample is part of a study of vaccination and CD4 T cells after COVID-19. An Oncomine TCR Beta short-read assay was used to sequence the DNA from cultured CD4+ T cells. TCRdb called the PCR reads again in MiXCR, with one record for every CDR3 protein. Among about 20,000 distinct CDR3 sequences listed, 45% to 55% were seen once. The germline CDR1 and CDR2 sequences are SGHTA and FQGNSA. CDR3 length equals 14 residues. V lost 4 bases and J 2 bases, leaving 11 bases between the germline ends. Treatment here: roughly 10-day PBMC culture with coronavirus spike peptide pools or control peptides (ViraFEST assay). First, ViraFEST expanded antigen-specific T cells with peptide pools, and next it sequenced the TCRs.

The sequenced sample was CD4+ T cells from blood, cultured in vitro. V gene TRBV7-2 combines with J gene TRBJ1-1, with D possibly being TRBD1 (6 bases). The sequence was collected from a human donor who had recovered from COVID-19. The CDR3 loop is CASSSGQLNTEAFF. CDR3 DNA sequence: TGTGCCAGCAGCTCCGGACAGCTCAACACTGAAGCTTTCTTT.